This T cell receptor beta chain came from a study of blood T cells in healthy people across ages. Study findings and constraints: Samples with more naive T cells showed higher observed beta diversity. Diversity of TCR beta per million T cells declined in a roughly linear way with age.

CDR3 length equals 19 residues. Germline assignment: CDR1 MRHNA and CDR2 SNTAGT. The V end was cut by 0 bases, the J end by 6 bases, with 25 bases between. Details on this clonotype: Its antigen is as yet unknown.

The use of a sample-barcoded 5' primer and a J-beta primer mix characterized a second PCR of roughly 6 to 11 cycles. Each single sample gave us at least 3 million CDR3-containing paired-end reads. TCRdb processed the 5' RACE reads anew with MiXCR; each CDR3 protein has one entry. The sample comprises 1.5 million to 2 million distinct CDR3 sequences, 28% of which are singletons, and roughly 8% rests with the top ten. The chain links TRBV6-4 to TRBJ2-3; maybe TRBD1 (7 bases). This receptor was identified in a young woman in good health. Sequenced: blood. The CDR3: CASSDSNSHRGIGGDTQYF. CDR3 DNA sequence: TGTGCCAGCAGTGACTCTAACTCTCACAGGGGTATCGGAGGGGATACGCAGTATTTT.